The clone carrying this T cell receptor (beta chain) has a count of ten or more. Its antigen is unknown. This specimen belongs to a study of blood T cells in healthy people across ages. Germline V lookup: CDR1 ENHRY, CDR2 SYGVKD. The CDR3 sequence is 22 residues long. V lost 2 bases, J lost 0 bases, and 21 bases stayed unmatched. The authors isolated at least 6.5 million PBMCs per sample. Study-level findings and limits: As age increased, TCR beta diversity per million T cells fell in a roughly linear fashion. Comparison with aged donors showed that long-lived donors had more naive CD4+ cells and higher diversity. The donors' CMV status was not determined, possibly confounding changes in expanded clonotypes.

The use of a sample-barcoded 5' primer and a J-beta primer mix characterized a second PCR of about 7 to 12 cycles. From the 5' RACE reads, TCRdb called clonotypes with MiXCR, one entry per CDR3 protein. The sample has approximately 810,000 distinct CDR3 sequences, 30% to 45% seen once. J is TRBJ1-1 and V is TRBV10-3, with 10 bases identical to TRBD1. This clonotype was sampled from a man aged 18 to 35 in good health. The sequencing sample was made of blood. CDR3 sequence reads: CAISEKLGGQGLITPLNTEAFF. The DNA for the CDR3 is TGTGCCATCAGTGAGAAGCTAGGGGGACAGGGGCTTATCACTCCTTTGAACACTGAAGCTTTCTTT.